One and the same sample provided the 10 T cell receptor beta chains below, sequenced in a study of human T cells and chemical hapten exposure. MiXCR, run by TCRdb on the RACE reads, gives a single entry per CDR3 protein. The repertoire holds roughly 120,000 distinct CDR3 sequences, with approximately 13% as singletons. Described time point: pre-sensitization, week 0. Treatment given: therapeutic diphenylcyclopropenone sensitization with weekly scalp DPC. The sequenced sample was whole blood, obtained in connection with sensitization to the hapten diphenylcyclopropenone (DPC). Receptor source: a woman aged 18-30 years with alopecia areata. Some clones in this sample may be carry-over from other donors' samples.

The J gene is TRBJ1-4, the V gene TRBV18; 9 positions agree with TRBD1. The length of the CDR3 is 18 residues. From germline, CDR1 is KGHSH and CDR2 LQKENI. Trimming cost V 1 base and J 1 base; bases outside gene matches: 7. CDR3 nucleotide sequence: TGTGCCAGCTCACCACTTCGACAGGGGGGCCAAACTAATGAAAAACTGTTTTTT. This sequence encodes CASSPLRQGGQTNEKLFF.

The chain couples TRBV11-1 to TRBJ1-1; possible D gene TRBD1, 6 bases. From germline, CDR1 is SGHAT and CDR2 FQDESV (reference sequence). Trimming stripped 2 bases from V and 7 bases from J, with 17 bases between. The CDR3 runs to 15 residues. CDR3 sequence reads: CASSLPAGAMGEAFF. In nucleotides, the CDR3 is TGTGCCAGCAGCTTACCGGCGGGGGCGATGGGTGAAGCTTTCTTT.

This clonotype showed up just a few times. This chain links TRBV29-1 with TRBJ2-7; D possibly corresponds to TRBD1 (5 bases). The length of the CDR3 is 13 residues. From germline, CDR1 is SQVTM and CDR2 ANQGSEA. V lost 4 bases and J lost 0, with 10 bases in between. The CDR3 loop is CSVAPDISYEQYF. The CDR3 nucleotides are TGCAGCGTTGCCCCGGACATCTCCTACGAGCAGTACTTC.

This clonotype has more than one count but fewer than ten. The chain has TRBV4-2 and TRBJ2-3, with a tentative D call TRBD2 (6 bases). Germline V gene data show CDR1 as LGHNA and CDR2 as YNFKEQ. The V gene lost 4 bases and the J gene lost 2 bases, with 13 bases spanning the gap. The CDR3 runs to 15 residues. In nucleotides, the CDR3 is TGTGCCAGCAGCCCCGCAAGGACTACCACAGATACGCAGTATTTT. Its protein is CASSPARTTTDTQYF.

This clonotype occurred a few times. This chain joins TRBV27 and TRBJ2-7; no clear D. Deletions cut 5 bases from V and 4 bases from J, with 18 bases between. In germline, CDR1 is MNHEY, CDR2 SMNVEV (reference sequence). The CDR3 has 15 residues. The CDR3 protein is CASSALGSPTYEQYF. The CDR3, as DNA: TGTGCCAGCAGTGCCCTGGGTAGTCCGACTTACGAGCAGTACTTC.

V and J are TRBV6-2 or TRBV6-3 and TRBJ2-7; D uncertain. This CDR3 region has 13 residues. V lost 6 bases and J lost 2, with 11 bases in between. Germline values: CDR1 MNHEY, CDR2 SVGEGT. The CDR3 bases are TGTGCCAGCAGCCCACGCTTTACCTACGAGCAGTACTTC. This encodes CASSPRFTYEQYF.

V usage is TRBV5-4 and J usage is TRBJ2-2; no clear D gene. The germline V and J ends were trimmed by 4 bases and 0 bases, with 13 bases remaining between them. Germline V lookup: CDR1 SGHNT, CDR2 YYREEE (reference sequence). This CDR3 is 16 amino acids long. Here the CDR3 reads CASSPVSTSNTGELFF. Here the CDR3 DNA reads TGTGCCAGCAGCCCAGTTTCCACCTCGAACACCGGGGAGCTGTTTTTT.

This chain connects TRBV18 to TRBJ1-5; D perhaps matches TRBD1 (5 bases). Germline V gene lookup returns CDR1 KGHSH and CDR2 LQKENI. Trimming shortened V by 5 bases and J by 4 bases, and 6 bases separated the two germline ends. This CDR3 has 12 amino acids. CDR3 sequence: CASSTGNQPQHF. CDR3 nucleotides: TGTGCCAGCTCAACAGGTAATCAGCCCCAGCATTTT.

The gene calls are TRBV6-4 and TRBJ1-5, with 7 bases matching TRBD1. The CDR3 spans 14 residues. V was pared by 8 bases and J by 3 bases, with 7 bases of the junction left unmatched. Germline assignment: CDR1 MRHNA and CDR2 SNTAGT. CDR3 region: CASGPTGDNQPQHF. The CDR3 nucleotides are TGTGCCAGCGGCCCTACAGGGGACAATCAGCCCCAGCATTTT.

V gene TRBV7-9 combines with J gene TRBJ1-2, with D tentatively TRBD1 (5 bases). V lost 3 bases and J lost 7, with 15 bases in between. The CDR3 consists of 14 residues. CDR1 and CDR2 (germline): SEHNR, FQNEAQ (reference sequence). The DNA of the CDR3 is TGTGCCAGCAGCTTGGACAATCCTCGCCGTGGCTACACCTTC. This gives the protein CASSLDNPRRGYTF.